A single T cell receptor (beta chain) is shown here with its context. The antigen remains undetermined. The record originates from a study of T cell responses to AZD1222 COVID-19 vaccine. Whole-study results and caveats: Scientists sampled the repertoires only once the peak T cell response had passed. The study found vaccine-associated CD4 TCRs spanning spike, dominant at 160-218 and 743-854. Two AZD1222 administrations were followed by greater Spike-specific TCR breadth and depth.

Libraries were prepared by immunoSEQ multiplex PCR; TCRdb keeps only in-frame clonotypes and omits some of them. The sample carries 110,000 to 150,000 clones, over 85% recorded once. The CDR3 sequence is 15 residues long. Germline assignment: CDR1 SGHTS and CDR2 YDEGEE. With V trimmed by 6 bases and J by 8 bases, 11 bases remained unmatched. The V and J genes are TRBV5-8 and TRBJ2-1; TRBD2 agrees at 10 bases. The sequences come from peripheral blood, collected on day 0 of AZD1222 vaccination. This sequence was found in an adult in good health. The DNA of the CDR3 is TGTGCCAGCATCCACATTGCTAGCGGGAGTTATGAGCAGTTCTTC. It encodes CASIHIASGSYEQFF.